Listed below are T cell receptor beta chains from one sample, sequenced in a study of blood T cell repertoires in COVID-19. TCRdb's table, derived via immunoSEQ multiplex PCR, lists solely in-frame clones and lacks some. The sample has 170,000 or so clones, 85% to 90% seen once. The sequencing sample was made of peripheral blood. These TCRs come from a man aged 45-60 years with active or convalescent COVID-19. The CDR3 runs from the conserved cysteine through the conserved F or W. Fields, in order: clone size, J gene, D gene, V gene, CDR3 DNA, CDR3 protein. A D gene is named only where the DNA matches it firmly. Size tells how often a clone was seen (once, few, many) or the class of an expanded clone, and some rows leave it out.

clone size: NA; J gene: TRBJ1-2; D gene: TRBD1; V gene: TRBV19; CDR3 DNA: TGTGCCAGTAGCCACAGGGGTAGTGATTTCTATGGCTACACCTTC; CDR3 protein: CASSHRGSDFYGYTF
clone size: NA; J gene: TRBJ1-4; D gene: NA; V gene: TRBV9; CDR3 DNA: TGTGCCAGCAGCACCCACCAGGGGCTAGACGAAAAACTGTTTTTT; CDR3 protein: CASSTHQGLDEKLFF
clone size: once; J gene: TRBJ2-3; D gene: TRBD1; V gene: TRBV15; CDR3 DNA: TGTGCCACCAGCAGAGATGGGGCAGGGGGTACCGCAGATACGCAGTATTTT; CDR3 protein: CATSRDGAGGTADTQYF
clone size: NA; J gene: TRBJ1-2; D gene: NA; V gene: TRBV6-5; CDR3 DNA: TGTGCCAGCAGTTACTCCACAGGAATCTATGGCTACACCTTC; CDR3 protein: CASSYSTGIYGYTF
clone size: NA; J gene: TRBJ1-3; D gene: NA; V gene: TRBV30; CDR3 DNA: TGTGCCTGGAGTGTACGAGGAGACACCATATATTTT; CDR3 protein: CAWSVRGDTIYF
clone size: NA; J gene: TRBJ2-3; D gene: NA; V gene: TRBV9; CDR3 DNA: TGTGCCAGCAGCGTAGACTCCGCGTCAGGGGATACGCAGTATTTT; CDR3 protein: CASSVDSASGDTQYF
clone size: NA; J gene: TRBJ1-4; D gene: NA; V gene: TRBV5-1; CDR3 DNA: TGCGCCAGCGCGGTTTCAACTAATGAAAAACTGTTTTTT; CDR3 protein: CASAVSTNEKLFF
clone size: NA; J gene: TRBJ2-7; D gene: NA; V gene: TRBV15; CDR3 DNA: TGTGCCACCAGCAGAGTCCAAACGGGCTACGAGCAGTACTTC; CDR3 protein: CATSRVQTGYEQYF
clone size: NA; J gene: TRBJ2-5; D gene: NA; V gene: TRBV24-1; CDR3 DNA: TGTGCCACCAGTGAGACAGGCCCGGAGACCCAGTACTTC; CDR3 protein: CATSETGPETQYF
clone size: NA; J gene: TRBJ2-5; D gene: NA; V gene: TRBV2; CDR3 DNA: TGTGCCAGCAGGGACCGCGGGGCCCAGTACTTC; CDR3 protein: CASRDRGAQYF